Listed below are T cell receptor beta chains from one sample, sequenced in a study of PD-1 blockade in classical Hodgkin lymphoma. Sequenced by immunoSEQ multiplex PCR; TCRdb stores in-frame clones only, minus some. The table records about 28,000 clones, approximately 87% of them present only once. Sequences were derived from peripheral blood mononuclear cells (PBMCs), sampled before the second cycle of nivolumab. The receptors were gathered from a human donor with classical Hodgkin lymphoma. Each CDR3 is given without its conserved first and last residue. Clone size, where shown, is once, few, many, or a class for clones that have expanded.

>.|TRBV9|TRBJ2-1
ASPGPVWEFYNEQF
>.|TRBV10-2|TRBJ2-5
ASRDRGQETQY
>.|TRBV11-2|TRBJ2-1
ASSFGLKSRREGEQF
>.|TRBV7-8|TRBJ1-1
ASSLVGGLGKTEAF
>few|TRBV7-8|TRBJ1-1
ASSFGVPGPNTEAF
>.|TRBV5-1|TRBJ2-3
ASSLPTPQSTDTQY
>.|TRBV30|TRBJ2-1
ACSDRAEVWAYNEQF
>.|TRBV15|TRBJ2-3
ATSDGGALADTQY
>.|TRBV5-1|TRBJ1-3
ASSLVPTRLSGNTIY
>.|TRBV7-9|TRBJ1-2
ASSPGPYGYT
>.|TRBV5-6|TRBJ2-5
ASSWDGTSGRTGGETQY
>.|TRBV5-1|TRBJ2-1
ASSLVLAGAYNEQF
>.|TRBV6-6|TRBJ1-1
ASSQLRGMNTEAF
>.|TRBV6-1|TRBJ1-6
ASSRTGLDSPLH
>.|TRBV29-1|TRBJ2-1
SFTGTLLKAGEQF
>.|TRBV5-1|TRBJ1-4
ASSMGDRLNEKLF
>.|TRBV2|TRBJ2-1
ASSEKSGGYNEQF
>.|TRBV19|TRBJ1-2
ASSISRGRNYGYT
>.|TRBV5-1|TRBJ1-2
ASSSGQGYGYT
>.|TRBV18|TRBJ1-5
ASSPRGPAIGEPQH
>.|TRBV10-3|TRBJ2-1
AISETSRNEQF
>.|TRBV11-2|TRBJ2-2
ASSLVNFNTGELF
>.|TRBV2|TRBJ2-7
ASSEASGIYYEQY
>.|TRBV6-5|TRBJ2-2
ASSTIQGFTGELF
>.|TRBV10-3|TRBJ1-2
AISGTGMGGYT
>.|TRBV7-9|TRBJ1-6
ASSSDRDLFFDNSPLH
>.|TRBV18|TRBJ1-1
ASSPYRAVEAF
>.|TRBV5-4|TRBJ2-2
ASSQEAPQFYTGELF
>.|TRBV4-3|TRBJ2-2
ASSRDRGNTGELF
>.|TRBV6-5|TRBJ1-1
ASRKRGGNTEAF
>.|TRBV2|TRBJ1-1
AGREELNTEAF
>.|TRBV28|TRBJ1-3
ASSQFGNTIY
>.|TRBV20-1|TRBJ1-1
SAGGAEAF
>.|TRBV2|TRBJ2-3
AHTGLAGAMGY
>.|TRBV7-2|TRBJ2-5
ASSLGGHPKETQY
>.|TRBV30|TRBJ1-2
AWTTGRGYGYT
>once|TRBV19|TRBJ1-2
ASSIQRSNYGYT
>.|TRBV6-6|TRBJ2-2
ASSYAPGIGELF
>.|TRBV6-1|TRBJ2-4
ASRAPQPGNIQY
>once|TRBV28|TRBJ1-1
ASSFSAFEAF
>.|TRBV21-1|TRBJ2-7
ASSKVGAPTYEQY
>.|TRBV7-9|TRBJ2-7
ASSRDRGHEQY
>once|TRBV20-1|TRBJ2-5
SARRNQY
>.|TRBV7-9|TRBJ2-3
ASSPPGVQLTDTQY
>.|TRBV7-9|TRBJ2-1
ASSSTGTSASSYNEQF
>.|TRBV19|TRBJ1-5
ASRRGVVQPQH
>.|TRBV4-3|TRBJ1-1
VSSQDRGITEAF
>.|TRBV7-2|TRBJ2-1
ASSRLTSEQF
>once|TRBV6-5|TRBJ2-1
ASSGTSGYNEQF
>once|TRBV2|TRBJ1-2
ASSPSVANYGYT
>.|TRBV27|TRBJ1-5
ASRPGTAGQPQH
>.|TRBV28|TRBJ1-2
ASSGRVDYGYT